This T cell receptor beta chain was sequenced in a study of chemoradiotherapy in HPV16-positive cancers. Trimming removed 4 bases from V and 4 bases from J, with 15 bases in between. Germline V lookup: CDR1 SGDLS, CDR2 YYNGEE. This CDR3 region has 15 residues. Libraries were prepared by immunoSEQ multiplex PCR; TCRdb keeps only in-frame clonotypes and omits some of them. The profile shows about 68,000 clones, roughly 86% of them singletons. The material was blood, obtained from a patient who underwent chemoradiotherapy. The chain links TRBV9 to TRBJ1-5; D uncertain. This TCR came from a human donor with HPV-associated anogenital cancer. CDR3 residues: CASSKDGIPNQPQHF. The CDR3 DNA reads as TGTGCCAGCAGCAAGGACGGGATCCCAAATCAGCCCCAGCATTTT.